This passage covers 28 T cell receptor beta chains from one sample sequenced in a study of PD-1 blockade in classical Hodgkin lymphoma. Brentuximab vedotin exposure varied among the patients, all of whom had relapsed after autologous stem cell transplantation. Measured with immunoSEQ multiplex PCR; TCRdb has only the in-frame clones, and not every one. This sample has about 21,000 clones, with approximately 71% found just once. Sequencing used peripheral blood mononuclear cells (PBMCs), obtained at baseline. These receptors all stem from a human donor with classical Hodgkin lymphoma.

The J gene is TRBJ1-2, the V gene TRBV9, with D possibly being TRBD1 (6 bases). Germline V gene data show CDR1 as SGDLS and CDR2 as YYNGEE. Trimming left V 0 bases short and J 7 bases short, with 19 bases between. The CDR3 is 16 amino acids. The CDR3 sequence is CASSVEGVGVYGGYTF. DNA of the CDR3: TGTGCCAGCAGCGTAGAGGGGGTTGGGGTCTACGGTGGCTACACCTTC.

The chain joins TRBV10-3 to TRBJ2-2, with D uncertain. The CDR3 covers 14 residues. The V gene's germline CDR1 is ENHRY and CDR2 SYGVKD. V lost 0 bases, J lost 1 base, and 3 bases lay in between. The CDR3 DNA reads as TGTGCCATCAGTGAGTCGAGGAACACCGGGGAGCTGTTTTTT. This sequence encodes CAISESRNTGELFF.

This clone was detected only a few times. V usage is TRBV6-1 and J usage is TRBJ2-6; no reliable D call. Germline-derived CDR1 and CDR2 are MNHNS and SASEGT. The CDR3 extends over 14 amino acids. The V end lost 7 bases, the J end lost 2 bases, and 9 bases lay between the germline ends. The CDR3 reads CASTVTAGANVLTF. In nucleotides, the CDR3 is TGTGCCAGCACAGTAACAGCTGGGGCCAACGTCCTGACTTTC.

V and J are TRBV5-1 and TRBJ2-2; D may correspond to TRBD1 or TRBD2 (5 bases each). The CDR3 totals 14 residues. The V gene's germline CDR1 is SGHRS and CDR2 YFSETQ. Trimming removed 4 bases from V and 7 bases from J, with 14 bases in between. The CDR3 protein is CASSLDTAGGELFF. CDR3 sequence (DNA): TGCGCCAGCAGCCTGGACACCGCGGGCGGGGAGCTGTTTTTT.

The chain recombines TRBV28 with TRBJ1-1; D is uncertain. There are 13 residues in the CDR3. Germline loops: CDR1 MDHEN, CDR2 SYDVKM. The V gene lost 3 bases and the J gene lost 3 bases, with 8 bases spanning the gap. The CDR3 nucleotides are TGTGCCAGCAGTTTGTGGGAGGACACTGAAGCTTTCTTT. Translating gives CASSLWEDTEAFF.

V usage is TRBV7-2 and J usage is TRBJ2-5, with TRBD1 matching 9 bases. Near its end, the DNA agrees better with TRBJ2-7, so the J call may be wrong. Germline CDR1 is SGHTA and CDR2 is FQGNSA. The CDR3 is made up of 16 amino acids. This CDR3 is CASSLLSQGAPYEQYF. In DNA, the CDR3 is TGTGCCAGCAGCTTATTATCACAGGGGGCCCCCTACGAGCAGTACTTC.

The V call is TRBV28, the J call TRBJ1-1; 10 nucleotides line up with TRBD1. After removal of 5 bases from V and 6 bases from J, the junction contained 15 bases not matched to a gene. The CDR3 is 17 residues long. The germline V gene has CDR1 MDHEN and CDR2 SYDVKM. DNA for the CDR3: TGTGCCAGCAGTACCGGACAGGGGGGGCCTTTGTTGGCTGAAGCTTTCTTT. Its translation is CASSTGQGGPLLAEAFF. The full variable domain, rest sourced from reference TRBV28 and TRBJ1-1, is DVKVTQSSRYLVKRTGEKVFLECVQDMDHENMFWYRQDPGLGLRLIYFSYDVKMKEKGDIPEGYSVSREKKERFSLILESASTNQTSMYLCASSTGQGGPLLAEAFFGQGTRLTVV.

The chain links TRBV6-5 to TRBJ2-3, with D unclear. Trimming took off 3 bases at V and 0 bases at J, with 7 bases between the two ends. Germline CDR1 is MNHEY and CDR2 is SVGAGI. This CDR3 spans 14 amino acids. This chain's CDR3 is CASSYLSSTDTQYF. The CDR3 DNA follows: TGTGCCAGCAGTTATCTCTCCAGCACAGATACGCAGTATTTT.

The rearrangement joins TRBV6-4 to TRBJ2-7, with D uncertain. Germline CDR1 reads MRHNA; CDR2 reads SNTAGT. The CDR3 runs 10 residues. CDR3 protein: CASIPAGRPV. The CDR3 nucleotides are TGTGCCAGCATCCCCGCTGGCAGGCCGGTC.

In this sample, this clone turned up once. The chain is built from TRBV27 and TRBJ1-4; D is possibly TRBD1 (5 bases). CDR1 MNHEY and CDR2 SMNVEV come from the germline V gene (reference sequence). The CDR3 sequence is 14 residues long. V lost 6 bases, J lost 5 bases, and 13 bases lay in between. DNA for the CDR3: TGTGCCAGCAGGCGGGACGGCTTAAATGAAAAACTGTTTTTT. Translation gives CASRRDGLNEKLFF.

This clone is medium-sized by share. The chain links TRBV4-1 to TRBJ1-5; 9 bases match TRBD1. CDR3 length: 15 residues. V was pared by 1 base and J by 5 bases, with 3 bases of the junction left unmatched. The germline gives CDR1 MGHRA, CDR2 YSYEKL. CDR3 in amino acids: CASSQGGQGYQPQHF. CDR3 sequence (DNA): TGCGCCAGCAGCCAAGGGGGACAGGGTTATCAGCCCCAGCATTTT.

The chain joins TRBV28 to TRBJ2-3; 7 nucleotides align to TRBD2. The germline V gene encodes CDR1 MDHEN and CDR2 SYDVKM. CDR3 length: 16 residues. Trimming removed 2 bases from V and 2 bases from J; junction bases left unmatched: 7. The CDR3 region is CASSLGRDYLTDTQYF. Written as DNA, the CDR3 is TGTGCCAGCAGTTTAGGTCGGGACTACCTCACAGATACGCAGTATTTT.

This clone was observed a single time. This chain links TRBV4-3 with TRBJ2-3; tentative D call: TRBD1 (5 bases). V was cut by 3 bases and J by 0 bases, with 19 bases left in between. In germline, CDR1 is LGHNA, CDR2 YSLEER. The CDR3 is 18 residues long. DNA of the CDR3: TGCGCCAGCAGCCACCGCGATTATACAAGGGGAAGCACAGATACGCAGTATTTT. Amino acids: CASSHRDYTRGSTDTQYF.

The CDR3 sequence is CASRLGGLLGTDTQYF. The CDR3 DNA follows: TGTGCCAGCAGACTAGGCGGCTTATTAGGCACAGATACGCAGTATTTT. The chain recombines TRBV27 with TRBJ2-3; D perhaps matches TRBD2 (5 bases). Trimming cost V 6 bases and J 1 base, with 17 bases left between them. The CDR3 sequence is 16 residues long. The germline V gene encodes CDR1 MNHEY and CDR2 SMNVEV (reference sequence).

This chain links TRBV28 with TRBJ2-7; D may be TRBD2 (5 bases). The ends were cut back, 11 bases at V and 4 bases at J, with 21 bases in the middle. The germline V gene encodes CDR1 MDHEN and CDR2 SYDVKM. CDR3 length equals 14 residues. Here the CDR3 reads CACGLSRPNYEQYF. The DNA for the CDR3 is TGTGCCTGTGGACTGTCCCGTCCTAATTACGAGCAGTACTTC.

This chain connects TRBV5-1 to TRBJ2-3, with D hard to call. This CDR3 has 12 amino acids. From germline, CDR1 is SGHRS and CDR2 YFSETQ. The germline V and J ends were trimmed by 1 base and 0 bases, with 0 bases remaining between them. DNA for the CDR3: TGCGCCAGCAGCTTGAGCACAGATACGCAGTATTTT. Translation gives CASSLSTDTQYF.

The rearrangement links TRBV7-2 to TRBJ2-1; a weak D match, TRBD2 (5 bases). The CDR3 is made up of 15 amino acids. V shed 1 base and J shed 9 bases, with 16 bases lying between them. The germline gives CDR1 SGHTA, CDR2 FQGNSA. CDR3 region: CASSLERSGIGEQFF. The CDR3 DNA reads TGTGCCAGCAGCTTAGAAAGGTCGGGAATTGGTGAGCAGTTCTTC.

The rearrangement uses TRBV7-2 and TRBJ2-1, with 9 bases that match TRBD1. The CDR3 contains 16 residues. The V and J ends lost 1 base and 4 bases, in that order; junction bases with no gene match: 5. Germline V gives CDR1 SGHTA, CDR2 FQGNSA. CDR3 sequence reads: CASSLESGTGYNEQFF. The CDR3 nucleotides are TGTGCCAGCAGCTTAGAGTCCGGGACAGGGTACAATGAGCAGTTCTTC.

V gene TRBV5-1 combines with J gene TRBJ1-1; 8 bases line up with TRBD1. CDR3 length equals 14 residues. J gave up 10 bases and V 4 bases, and 12 bases lay outside the gene matches. Germline V gene sequence: CDR1 SGHRS, CDR2 YFSETQ. CDR3 coding DNA: TGCGCCAGCAGCCAGACAGGGGACCTGATGGGAGCTTTCTTT. This codes for CASSQTGDLMGAFF.

The chain is built from TRBV9 and TRBJ1-4; the D is unclear. Trimming left V 0 bases short and J 2 bases short, with 5 bases between. The CDR3 consists of 14 residues. The germline CDR1 and CDR2 sequences are SGDLS and YYNGEE. CDR3 sequence: CASSVEQTNEKLFF. In DNA, the CDR3 is TGTGCCAGCAGCGTAGAGCAGACTAATGAAAAACTGTTTTTT.

This clone occurred once. The gene calls are TRBV19 and TRBJ1-2; the D gene is possibly TRBD1 (5 bases). The CDR3 loop spans 13 amino acids. The V gene lost 9 bases and the J gene lost 8 bases, with 19 bases spanning the gap. Germline values: CDR1 LNHDA, CDR2 SQIVND (reference sequence). The CDR3 region is CASSAGGLRGYTF. CDR3 in DNA: TGTGCCAGCAGTGCCGGGGGATTGAGGGGCTACACCTTC.

For this clone: Other DNA sequences within the sample encode an identical CDR3. This chain links TRBV9 with TRBJ2-3; D remains ambiguous. The CDR3 is 15 amino acids. V was clipped by 0 bases and J by 2 bases, with 10 bases between them. Per the germline V gene, CDR1 is SGDLS and CDR2 is YYNGEE. CDR3: CASSVGSGHTDTQYF. For the CDR3, the DNA is TGTGCCAGCAGCGTAGGTTCTGGTCACACAGATACGCAGTATTTT.

The rearrangement joins TRBV6-1 to TRBJ1-5; no definite D call. This CDR3 is built from 13 residues. Germline CDR1 MNHNS, CDR2 SASEGT. V was trimmed by 1 base and J by 6 bases, leaving 7 bases between them. The CDR3 loop is CASSEDRAQPQHF. In DNA form, the CDR3 reads TGTGCCAGCAGTGAAGACCGGGCTCAGCCCCAGCATTTT.

The rearrangement joins TRBV30 to TRBJ2-2, with 9 bases identical to TRBD2. From germline, CDR1 is GTSNPN and CDR2 SVGIG (reference sequence). Germline trimming cut 2 bases from V and 5 bases from J; bases unmatched to any gene: 3. The CDR3 is 14 residues long. CDR3 sequence: CAWSRLAGTGELFF. CDR3 DNA sequence: TGTGCCTGGAGTAGGCTAGCGGGAACCGGGGAGCTGTTTTTT. Full variable domain (outside the CDR3, taken from reference TRBV30 and TRBJ2-2): SQTIHQWPATLVQPVGSPLSLECTVEGTSNPNLYWYRQAAGRGLQLLFYSVGIGQISSEVPQNLSASRPQDRQFILSSKKLLLSDSGFYLCAWSRLAGTGELFFGEGSRLTVL.

In this sample, this clone turned up a few times. The V call is TRBV5-1, the J call TRBJ2-1; D remains unclear. The ends were cut back, 5 bases at V and 1 base at J, with 7 bases in the middle. CDR1 and CDR2 (germline): SGHRS, YFSETQ. CDR3 size: 13 residues. CDR3 DNA: TGCGCCAGCAGGGGAACGTCCTACAATGAGCAGTTCTTC. As protein: CASRGTSYNEQFF. The complete variable domain, with remaining parts taken from reference TRBV5-1 and TRBJ2-1, reads KAGVTQTPRYLIKTRGQQVTLSCSPISGHRSVSWYQQTPGQGLQFLFEYFSETQRNKGNFPGRFSGRQFSNSRSEMNVSTLELGDSALYLCASRGTSYNEQFFGPGTRLTVL.

In this sample, this clone is medium-sized. Other DNA sequences in the same sample also yield this CDR3. The V and J genes are TRBV10-3 and TRBJ2-7; no clear D gene. V was shortened by 2 bases and J by 4 bases, with 9 bases between the two germline ends. Germline V gene lookup returns CDR1 ENHRY and CDR2 SYGVKD. The CDR3 loop spans 13 amino acids. The CDR3 here is CAISESLLYEQYF. DNA for the CDR3: TGTGCCATCAGTGAGAGTCTTCTGTACGAGCAGTACTTC.

Turning to this clone: The sample has other DNA sequences that encode this CDR3 too. The chain combines TRBV28 with TRBJ2-6, with 11 bases lining up with TRBD1. Unmatched junction bases numbered 0, after V lost 2 bases and J lost 0 bases. The CDR3 is made up of 17 amino acids. Germline V gene lookup returns CDR1 MDHEN and CDR2 SYDVKM. The DNA for the CDR3 is TGTGCCAGCAGTTTAGGGACAGGGGGCTCTGGGGCCAACGTCCTGACTTTC. Protein product: CASSLGTGGSGANVLTF.

This clone was picked up a small number of times. V and J are TRBV6-1 and TRBJ1-5, with D possibly being TRBD1 (5 bases). The ends were cut back, 6 bases at V and 6 bases at J, with 18 bases in the middle. CDR1 is MNHNS, CDR2 SASEGT, per germline. This CDR3 has 15 amino acids. In DNA form, the CDR3 reads TGTGCCAGCAGCGGACGGGGCACTTGGGGTCAGCCCCAGCATTTT. Its translation is CASSGRGTWGQPQHF.